This T cell receptor beta chain emerged from a study of shared clonotypes between healthy human individuals. V gave up 7 bases and J gave up 4 bases, with 13 bases separating them. The CDR3 is made up of 13 amino acids. Germline CDR1 and CDR2: MNHNS and SASEGT. The table came from immunoSEQ multiplex PCR; TCRdb's copy has only in-frame clones and leaves some out. The sample holds roughly 640,000 clones; roughly 97% are singletons and the top ten take approximately 0.057%. The TCR was taken from a woman younger than 45 in good health. The J gene is TRBJ1-1, the V gene TRBV6-1, with D maybe TRBD1 (6 bases). The sequenced sample consisted of naive CD4+ T cells sorted from blood. Subset of the sample: CD45RA+ positively selected. The chain's CDR3 is CASNLRQATEAFF. The CDR3 region has the DNA TGTGCCAGCAATTTGAGACAGGCCACTGAAGCTTTCTTT.